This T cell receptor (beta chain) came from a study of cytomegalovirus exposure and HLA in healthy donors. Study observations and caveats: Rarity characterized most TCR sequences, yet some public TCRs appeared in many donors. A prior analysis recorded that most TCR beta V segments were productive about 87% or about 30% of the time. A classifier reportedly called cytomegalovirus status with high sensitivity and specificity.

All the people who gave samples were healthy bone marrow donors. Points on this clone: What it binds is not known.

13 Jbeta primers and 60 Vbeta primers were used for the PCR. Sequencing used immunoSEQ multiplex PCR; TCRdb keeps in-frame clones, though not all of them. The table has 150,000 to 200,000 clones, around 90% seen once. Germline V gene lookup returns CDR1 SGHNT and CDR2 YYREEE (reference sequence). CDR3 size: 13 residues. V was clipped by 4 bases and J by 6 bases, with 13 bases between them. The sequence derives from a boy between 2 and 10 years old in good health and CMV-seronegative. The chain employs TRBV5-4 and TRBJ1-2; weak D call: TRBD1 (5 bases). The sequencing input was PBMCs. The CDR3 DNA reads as TGTGCCAGCAGCCCGAGGAGGGGAGATGGCTACACCTTC. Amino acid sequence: CASSPRRGDGYTF.